This T cell receptor beta chain is drawn from a study of blood T cell repertoires in COVID-19. Across the study: The study drew acute and convalescent COVID-19 samples from the United States, Italy and Spain.

Assay used: immunoSEQ multiplex PCR; TCRdb lists only in-frame clones, some missing. The profile covers around 470,000 clones, with about 90% appearing a single time and 0.6% taken by the ten largest. Those enrolled, adults aged roughly 18 to 95 years, came from around 25 US areas. A single count supports this clone. The germline V gene has CDR1 MNHEY and CDR2 SMNVEV (reference sequence). The CDR3 length is 15 residues. The J segment lost 3 bases and the V segment lost 6 bases, leaving 5 bases of the junction unmatched. V gene TRBV27 combines with J gene TRBJ2-1; 10 bases are shared with TRBD2. Specimen: PBMCs or T cells enriched from blood (not recorded which). The sequence derives from a man between 18 and 29 years old who had recovered from COVID-19. For the CDR3, the DNA is TGTGCCAGCAGCCGTAGGACTAGCGGCTACAATGAGCAGTTCTTC. Its protein is CASSRRTSGYNEQFF.